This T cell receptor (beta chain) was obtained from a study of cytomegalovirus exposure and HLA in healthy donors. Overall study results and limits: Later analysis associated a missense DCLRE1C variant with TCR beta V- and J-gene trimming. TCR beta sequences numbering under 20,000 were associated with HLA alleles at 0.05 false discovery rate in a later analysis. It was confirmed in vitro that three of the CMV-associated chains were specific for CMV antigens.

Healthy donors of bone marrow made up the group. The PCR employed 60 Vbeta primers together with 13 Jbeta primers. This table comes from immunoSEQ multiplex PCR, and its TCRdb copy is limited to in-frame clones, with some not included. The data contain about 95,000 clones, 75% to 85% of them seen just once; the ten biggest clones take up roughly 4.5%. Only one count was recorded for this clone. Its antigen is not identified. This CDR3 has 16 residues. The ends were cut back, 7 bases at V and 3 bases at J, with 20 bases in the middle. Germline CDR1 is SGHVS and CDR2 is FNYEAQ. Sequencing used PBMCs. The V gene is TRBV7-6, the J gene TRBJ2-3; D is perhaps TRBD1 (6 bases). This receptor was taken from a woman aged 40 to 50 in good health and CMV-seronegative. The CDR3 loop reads CASTNRWAGVTDTQYF. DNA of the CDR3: TGTGCCAGCACCAACAGATGGGCAGGGGTAACAGATACGCAGTATTTT.